These T cell receptor beta chains were read from a single sample in a study of blood T cells in healthy people across ages. TCRdb itself ran the 5' RACE reads through MiXCR, one entry per CDR3 protein. The sample holds hundreds of thousands of distinct CDR3 sequences; roughly 45% are singletons and the top ten take about 20%. The sequenced sample was blood. The receptors were gathered from a woman in her fifties or sixties in good health. CDR3s leave out the opening cysteine and the closing phenylalanine or tryptophan. Only part of the rows carry a size: once, few, many, or a class if the clone is expanded.

V: TRBV7-3; size: few; CDR3: ASSGTGPDTQY
V: TRBV7-2; size: NA; CDR3: ASAPKYGGNTEAF
V: TRBV20-1; size: NA; CDR3: SARDGTGDTDTQY
V: TRBV7-3; size: few; CDR3: ASSNPGVRSGYT
V: TRBV3-1; size: NA; CDR3: ASSRQGVTEAF
V: TRBV3-1; size: NA; CDR3: ASSHSISGIFSYEQY
V: TRBV3-1; size: many; CDR3: ASSQDHYEQY
V: TRBV5-1; size: NA; CDR3: ASSPAGTGVNTEAF
V: TRBV3-1; size: few; CDR3: ASSQGRTTYEQY
V: TRBV14; size: NA; CDR3: ASSQERYTEAF
V: TRBV20-1; size: NA; CDR3: SARKADREDSPLH
V: TRBV29-1; size: NA; CDR3: SMAGQAVGATDTQY
V: TRBV28; size: once; CDR3: ASAQGLNYGYT
V: TRBV12-3/TRBV12-4; size: few; CDR3: ASSLLRSSEQY
V: TRBV5-1; size: few; CDR3: ASSDLLGGITQY
V: TRBV29-1; size: NA; CDR3: SVERGADTGELF
V: TRBV7-2; size: many; CDR3: ASSPSRSDTQY
V: TRBV6-2/TRBV6-3; size: NA; CDR3: ASSYAGVGTDTQY
V: TRBV20-1; size: NA; CDR3: SAPTRITNYGYT
V: TRBV6-2/TRBV6-3; size: few; CDR3: ASSLRRDNEQF
V: TRBV6-1; size: many; CDR3: ASRDRVQETQY
V: TRBV11-2; size: many; CDR3: ASSLGDYHSF
V: TRBV20-1; size: few; CDR3: SASSIEAGQVNEQF
V: TRBV29-1; size: few; CDR3: SVVPSESGMGEQF
V: TRBV6-6; size: few; CDR3: ASSSRGLNSPLH
V: TRBV29-1; size: NA; CDR3: SVEATGMGEQY
V: TRBV28; size: few; CDR3: ASRIQGARNTEAF
V: TRBV20-1; size: few; CDR3: SASPGVSDTQY
V: TRBV29-1; size: NA; CDR3: SVERGQNTEAF
V: TRBV7-8; size: few; CDR3: ASSFLDREKY
V: TRBV30; size: few; CDR3: AWSRVGTDYGYT
V: TRBV20-1; size: few; CDR3: SAREGQSNQPQH
V: TRBV20-1; size: NA; CDR3: SATEGTGVEKLF
V: TRBV6-2/TRBV6-3; size: few; CDR3: ASRSGQLRSYGYT
V: TRBV7-2; size: once; CDR3: ASSLGGQIYNEQY